The next 3 T cell receptor beta chains were all read from a single sample in a study of T cell responses to AZD1222 COVID-19 vaccine. Here immunoSEQ multiplex PCR was the method, and the copy in TCRdb shows in-frame clones only, minus some. This table has more than 110,000 clones, more than 85% appearing once. The specimen was peripheral blood, collected on day 0 of AZD1222 vaccination. The source is an adult in good health.

The V and J genes are TRBV4-1 and TRBJ2-4, with 7 positions matching TRBD2. The CDR3 consists of 15 residues. The trim removed 0 bases at V and 9 bases at J, leaving 8 bases unmatched. Germline lookup yields CDR1 MGHRA and CDR2 YSYEKL. CDR3 sequence: CASSQERREWVIQYF. CDR3 coding DNA: TGCGCCAGCAGCCAAGAGCGGCGGGAGTGGGTCATTCAGTACTTC.

The V call is TRBV21-1, the J call TRBJ1-5. TRBV21-1 is a pseudogene. The CDR3 is 14 residues long. CDR3 in amino acids: CASSIGGFDQPQHF. The CDR3 coding sequence is TGTGCCAGCAGCATTGGAGGGTTTGACCAGCCCCAGCATTTT.

The genes are TRBV7-3 and TRBJ1-5; D may be TRBD1 (5 bases). Per the germline V gene, CDR1 is SGHTA and CDR2 is FQGTGA. Deletions cut 3 bases from V and 7 bases from J, with 10 bases between. The CDR3 has 13 amino acids. The CDR3 DNA follows: TGTGCCAGCAGCTTGACAGACCGCCAGCCCCAGCATTTT. This gives the protein CASSLTDRQPQHF.